This T cell receptor (beta chain) was captured by sequencing in a study of T cell changes during pregnancy in multiple sclerosis. The CDR3 extends over 17 amino acids. Germline values: CDR1 PRHDT, CDR2 FYEKMQ (reference sequence). V lost 5 bases to trimming and J lost 0 bases, with 14 bases between them. Assay used: immunoSEQ multiplex PCR; TCRdb lists only in-frame clones, some missing. The sample yields 78,000 or so clones, over 80% seen once. Sample: CD4+ T cells from peripheral blood mononuclear cells, taken before pregnancy. The sequence was obtained from a female donor with multiple sclerosis, enrolled in a pregnancy study. V usage is TRBV13 and J usage is TRBJ2-6; weak D call: TRBD1 (6 bases). The CDR3 bases are TGTGCCAGCAGCGGGCCGGGACAAATCTCTGGGGCCAACGTCCTGACTTTC. Its translation is CASSGPGQISGANVLTF.